What follows describes a single TCR beta chain. This entry is derived from a study of CD8+CD57+ T cells in acquired aplastic anemia. Background on the study: DNA recovered from sorted CD4+ and CD8+ cells had a mean of about 3 ug.

CDR3 and TCR beta VDJ profiling relied on genomic DNA as the template. Each CDR3 protein gets one entry after TCRdb re-called the reads with MiXCR. The data show roughly 180,000 distinct CDR3 sequences, around half seen once. CDR3 length: 13 amino acids. The germline V gene encodes CDR1 SGHTA and CDR2 FQGNSA. With 6 bases removed from V and 4 bases from J, the gap between germline ends came to 11 bases. The sequenced material came from sorted CD4+, CD8+, or CD8+CD57+ T cells (not recorded which) from PBMCs. The TCR comes from a human donor in good health. This chain uses TRBV7-2 with TRBJ2-3, with D maybe TRBD1 (6 bases). The DNA for the CDR3 is TGTGCCAGCAGGACATCAGGGGCAGATACGCAGTATTTT. Translating gives CASRTSGADTQYF.